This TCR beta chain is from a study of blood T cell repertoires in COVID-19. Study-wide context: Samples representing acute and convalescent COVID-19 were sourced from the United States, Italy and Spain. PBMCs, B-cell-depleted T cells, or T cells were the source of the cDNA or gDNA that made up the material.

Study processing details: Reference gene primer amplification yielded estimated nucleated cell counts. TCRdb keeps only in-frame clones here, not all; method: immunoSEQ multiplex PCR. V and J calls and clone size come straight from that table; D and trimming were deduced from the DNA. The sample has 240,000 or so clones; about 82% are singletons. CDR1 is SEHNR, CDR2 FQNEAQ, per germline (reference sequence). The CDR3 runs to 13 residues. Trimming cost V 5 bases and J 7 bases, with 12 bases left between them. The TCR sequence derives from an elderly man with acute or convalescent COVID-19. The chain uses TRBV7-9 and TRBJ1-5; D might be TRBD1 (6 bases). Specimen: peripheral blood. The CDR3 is CASSRGARQPQHF. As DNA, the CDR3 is TGTGCCAGCAGCCGGGGGGCCCGGCAGCCCCAGCATTTT.